The sequence of this TCR beta chain was determined in a study of blood T cell repertoires in COVID-19. About the research overall: From T cells, B-cell-depleted T cells, or PBMCs came the material, which was cDNA or gDNA.

The data were produced by immunoSEQ multiplex PCR, yet TCRdb's version contains in-frame clones alone and is incomplete. The sample lists 200,000 to 250,000 clones, approximately 81% occurring once. Turning to this clone: One end of the junction varies from germline; a read error may be responsible.

The sequencing sample was made of peripheral blood. This clonotype originated in a man under 40 with active or convalescent COVID-19.

CDR3 protein: CASSPQMGETFF. CDR3 in DNA: TGTGCCAGCAGTCCACAGATGGGTGAAACTTTCTTT. The gene calls are TRBV28 and TRBJ1-1; no definite D call. The CDR3 extends over 12 amino acids. Germline lookup yields CDR1 MDHEN and CDR2 SYDVKM.